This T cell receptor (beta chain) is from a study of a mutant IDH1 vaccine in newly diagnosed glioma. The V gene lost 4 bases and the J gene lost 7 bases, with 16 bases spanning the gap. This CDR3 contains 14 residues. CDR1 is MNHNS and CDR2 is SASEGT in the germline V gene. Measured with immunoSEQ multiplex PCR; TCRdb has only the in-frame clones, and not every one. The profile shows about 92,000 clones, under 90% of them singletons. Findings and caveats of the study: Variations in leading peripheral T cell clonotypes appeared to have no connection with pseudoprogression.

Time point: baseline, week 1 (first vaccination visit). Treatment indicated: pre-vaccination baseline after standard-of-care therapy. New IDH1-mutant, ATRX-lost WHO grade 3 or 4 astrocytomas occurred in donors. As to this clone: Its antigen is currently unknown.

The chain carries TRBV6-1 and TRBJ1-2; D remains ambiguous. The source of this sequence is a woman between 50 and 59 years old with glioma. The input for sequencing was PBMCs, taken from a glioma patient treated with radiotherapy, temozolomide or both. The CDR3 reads CASSVNEGPSGYTF. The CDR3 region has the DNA TGTGCCAGCAGTGTAAATGAGGGTCCAAGTGGCTACACCTTC.